This TCR beta chain was sequenced for a study of cytomegalovirus exposure and HLA in healthy donors. To note about this clone: Its antigen is as yet unknown.

The PCR employed 60 Vbeta primers together with 13 Jbeta primers. Libraries were prepared by immunoSEQ multiplex PCR; TCRdb keeps only in-frame clonotypes and omits some of them. Here the sample table reports under 200,000 clones. The CDR3 consists of 14 residues. CDR1 and CDR2 (germline): SGHNT, YENEEA. The V and J ends lost 0 bases and 3 bases respectively, with 8 bases between them. Study results and limitations: Accounts indicate the classifier identified cytomegalovirus status with strong specificity and sensitivity. Being indistinguishable, some V segments were excluded, TRBV6-2 and TRBV6-3 among them. Rarity characterized most TCR sequences, yet some public TCRs appeared in many donors. An assumption of roughly uniform sequencing depth across donors underlay the presence/absence analyses.

This chain links TRBV11-3 with TRBJ1-1, with D perhaps TRBD1 (5 bases). The sample consisted of PBMCs. This receptor was obtained from a man aged 25-45 years in good health and CMV-seronegative. The CDR3 DNA sequence: TGTGCCAGCAGCTTAGAAGCGACAGACACTGAAGCTTTCTTT. Translating it yields CASSLEATDTEAFF.